The 10 T cell receptor beta chains presented below share a single source sample, sequenced in a study of esophageal squamous cell carcinoma under preoperative chemotherapy (dated by TCRdb to 2016 to 2019). The time point label, as the study defines it: after preoperative PTX-NDP chemotherapy. Library prep was done by PCR. Sequencing used a HiSeq X Ten. TCRdb handled the public reads itself, with Q25 trimming in fastp and clone calling in MiXCR, and kept productive beta chains. When rows share a CDR3 protein, they turn into one entry using the most common DNA and genes. For this sample there are tens of thousands of distinct CDR3 sequences; roughly 52% appear just once. In total, the top ten clones hold roughly 24% of the sample. The biological material was taken from a patient given preoperative chemotherapy. Receptors were obtained from a human donor with esophageal squamous cell carcinoma. The donor label of this sample is uncertain.

On this clonotype itself: An end of the junction does not agree with germline; a read error may underlie this. V usage is TRBV11-3 and J usage is TRBJ2-3; 9 bases fit TRBD1. The CDR3 has 17 residues. The germline V gene encodes CDR1 SGHNT and CDR2 YENEEA. CDR3 residues: CASSFEAGTGTEDTQYF. Here the CDR3 DNA reads TGTGCCAGCAGCTTCGAAGCCGGGACAGGGACTGAAGATACGCAGTATTTC.

This rearrangement joins TRBV7-9 to TRBJ2-2; D tentatively fits TRBD1 or TRBD2 (5 bases each). Germline loops: CDR1 SEHNR, CDR2 FQNEAQ (reference sequence). This CDR3 comprises 14 residues. The V gene lost 0 bases and the J gene lost 13 bases, with 15 bases spanning the gap. CDR3 coding DNA: TGTGCCAGCAGCTTAGCAGAGAACACCGGGACGCTGTTTTTT. This gives the protein CASSLAENTGTLFF. The full variable domain, rest sourced from reference TRBV7-9 and TRBJ2-2, is DTGVSQNPRHKITKRGQNVTFRCDPISEHNRLYWYRQTLGQGPEFLTYFQNEAQLEKSRLLSDRFSAERPKGSFSTLEIQRTEQGDSAMYLCASSLAENTGTLFFGEGSRLTVL.

This clonotype has a count of ten or more. The chain is built from TRBV19 and TRBJ2-2; no clear D. There are 13 residues in the CDR3. Trimming removed 3 bases at V and 5 bases at J, with 7 bases between. Germline lookup yields CDR1 LNHDA and CDR2 SQIVND (reference sequence). This chain's CDR3 is CASSIGITGELFF. DNA for the CDR3: TGTGCCAGTAGTATTGGAATAACCGGGGAGCTGTTTTTT.

In its sample, this clonotype was seen many times. V gene TRBV7-2 combines with J gene TRBJ2-5, with unresolved D. The germline V gene has CDR1 SGHTA and CDR2 FQGNSA. V was shortened by 5 bases and J by 0 bases, with 7 bases between the two germline ends. There are 13 residues in the CDR3. The CDR3 region has the DNA TGTGCCAGCAGCCGGACGGACCAAGAGACCCAGTACTTC. Its translation: CASSRTDQETQYF.

This clonotype was observed a handful of times. J is TRBJ2-3 and V is TRBV7-8; D is perhaps TRBD2 (7 bases). V gave up 5 bases and J gave up 7 bases, with 22 bases separating them. CDR1 SGHVS and CDR2 FQNEAQ come from the germline V gene. This CDR3 has 16 residues. CDR3 DNA sequence: TGTGCCAGCAGCAACCTGGGGGGGGGGCCCGATAATACGCAGTATTTT. Its protein product is CASSNLGGGPDNTQYF.

The chain couples TRBV12-3 or TRBV12-4 to TRBJ2-5, with D perhaps assigned TRBD1 or TRBD2 (5 bases each). The CDR3 totals 15 residues. The V gene lost 11 bases and the J gene lost 1 base, with 20 bases spanning the gap. The CDR3 nucleotides read TGTGCCGGCTCGCTCGGGGCGCTTGCCCAAGAGACCCAGTACTTC. This translates into CAGSLGALAQETQYF.

This clonotype was counted ten times or more. The chain is built from TRBV4-2 and TRBJ2-2; 14 bases match TRBD2. After removal of 0 bases from V and 6 bases from J, the junction contained 3 bases not matched to a gene. The CDR3 runs 17 residues. Germline V gives CDR1 LGHNA, CDR2 YNFKEQ. CDR3 region: CASSQDWTSGGPGELFF. CDR3 DNA sequence: TGTGCCAGCAGCCAAGACTGGACTAGCGGGGGGCCCGGGGAGCTGTTTTTT.

This clonotype was seen a single time. J is TRBJ2-3 and V is TRBV6-2 or TRBV6-3, with TRBD2 as a possible D gene (6 bases). The better agreement between TRBJ2-7 and the DNA end casts doubt on the J call. The CDR3 runs 15 residues. Germline CDR1 and CDR2: MNHEY and SVGEGT. The CDR3 DNA reads as TGTGCCACGGGGGTCGGAGGGAGAGAAGGAGAGACGCAGTACTTC. Amino acid sequence: CATGVGGREGETQYF.

The sample holds many counts of this clonotype. The rearrangement links TRBV12-3 or TRBV12-4 to TRBJ2-1; TRBD2 might be the D (5 bases). This CDR3 is built from 15 residues. The V end lost 3 bases, the J end lost 5 bases, and 14 bases lay between the germline ends. As DNA, the CDR3 is TGTGCCAGCAGTTTTTCTAGCCCTAGTAACAATGAGCAGTTCTTC. Its translation is CASSFSSPSNNEQFF.

The rearrangement uses TRBV20-1 and TRBJ2-7; 7 bases fit TRBD1. The J call could be wrong; TRBJ2-5 is a better fit for the DNA end. The CDR3 is made up of 14 amino acids. Germline assignment: CDR1 DFQATT and CDR2 SNEGSKA (reference sequence). DNA of the CDR3: TGCAGTGCTAGACCCCTGTCAGGGGGAGAGACCCAGTACTTC. Translation gives CSARPLSGGETQYF.